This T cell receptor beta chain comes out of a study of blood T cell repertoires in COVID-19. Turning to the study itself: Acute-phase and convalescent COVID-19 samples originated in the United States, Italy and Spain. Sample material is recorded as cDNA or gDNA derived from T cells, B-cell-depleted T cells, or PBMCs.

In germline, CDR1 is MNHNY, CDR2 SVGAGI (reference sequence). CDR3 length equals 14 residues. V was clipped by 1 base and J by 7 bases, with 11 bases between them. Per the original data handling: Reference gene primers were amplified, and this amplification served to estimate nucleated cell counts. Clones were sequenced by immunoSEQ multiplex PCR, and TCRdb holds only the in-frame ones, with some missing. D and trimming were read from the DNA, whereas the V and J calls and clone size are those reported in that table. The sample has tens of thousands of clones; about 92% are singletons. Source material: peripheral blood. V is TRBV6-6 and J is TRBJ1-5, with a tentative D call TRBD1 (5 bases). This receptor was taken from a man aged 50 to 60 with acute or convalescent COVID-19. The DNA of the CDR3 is TGTGCCAGCAGTTACTTCAGGGAAGGCCAGCCCCAGCATTTT. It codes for CASSYFREGQPQHF.